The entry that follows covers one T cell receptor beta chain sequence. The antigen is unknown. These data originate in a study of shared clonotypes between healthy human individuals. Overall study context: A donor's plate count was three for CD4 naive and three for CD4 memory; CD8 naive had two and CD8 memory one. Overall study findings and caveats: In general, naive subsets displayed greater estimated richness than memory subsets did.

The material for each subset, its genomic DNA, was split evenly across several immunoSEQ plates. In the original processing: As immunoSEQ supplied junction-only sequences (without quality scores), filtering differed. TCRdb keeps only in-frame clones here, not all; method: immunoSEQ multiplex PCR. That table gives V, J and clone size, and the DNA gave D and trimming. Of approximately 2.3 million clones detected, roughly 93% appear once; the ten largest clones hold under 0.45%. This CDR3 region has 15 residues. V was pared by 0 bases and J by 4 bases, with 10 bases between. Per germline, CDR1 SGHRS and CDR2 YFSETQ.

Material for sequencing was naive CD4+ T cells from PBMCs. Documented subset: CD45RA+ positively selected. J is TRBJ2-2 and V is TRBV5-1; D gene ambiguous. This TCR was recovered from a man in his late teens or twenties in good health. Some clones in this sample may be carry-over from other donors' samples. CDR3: CASSLDLVGTGELFF. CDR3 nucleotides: TGCGCCAGCAGCTTGGACCTAGTGGGCACCGGGGAGCTGTTTTTT. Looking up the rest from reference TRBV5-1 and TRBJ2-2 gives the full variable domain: KAGVTQTPRYLIKTRGQQVTLSCSPISGHRSVSWYQQTPGQGLQFLFEYFSETQRNKGNFPGRFSGRQFSNSRSEMNVSTLELGDSALYLCASSLDLVGTGELFFGEGSRLTVL.